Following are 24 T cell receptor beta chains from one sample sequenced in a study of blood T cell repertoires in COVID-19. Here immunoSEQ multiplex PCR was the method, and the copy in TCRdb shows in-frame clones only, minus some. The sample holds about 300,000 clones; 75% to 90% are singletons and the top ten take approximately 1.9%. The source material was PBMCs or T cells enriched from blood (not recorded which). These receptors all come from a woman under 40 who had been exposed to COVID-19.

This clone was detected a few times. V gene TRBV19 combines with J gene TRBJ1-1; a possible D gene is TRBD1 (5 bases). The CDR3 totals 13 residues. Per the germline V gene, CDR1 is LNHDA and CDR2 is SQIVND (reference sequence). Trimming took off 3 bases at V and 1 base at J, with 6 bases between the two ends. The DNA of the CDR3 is TGTGCCAGTAGTATTGGACAGAACACTGAAGCTTTCTTT. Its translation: CASSIGQNTEAFF.

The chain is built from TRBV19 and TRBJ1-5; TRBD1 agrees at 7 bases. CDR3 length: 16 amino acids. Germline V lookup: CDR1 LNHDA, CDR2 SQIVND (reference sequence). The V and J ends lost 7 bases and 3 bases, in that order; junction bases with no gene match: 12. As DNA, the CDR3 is TGTGCCAGTAAGAACCAGGACAGGACCTTCAATCAGCCCCAGCATTTT. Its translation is CASKNQDRTFNQPQHF.

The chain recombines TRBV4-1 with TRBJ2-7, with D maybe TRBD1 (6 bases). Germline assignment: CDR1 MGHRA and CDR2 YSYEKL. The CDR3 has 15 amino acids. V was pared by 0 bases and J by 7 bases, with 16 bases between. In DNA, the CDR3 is TGCGCCAGCAGCCAAGACAGGGGCCTGGGAGAGGAGCAGTACTTC. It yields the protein CASSQDRGLGEEQYF.

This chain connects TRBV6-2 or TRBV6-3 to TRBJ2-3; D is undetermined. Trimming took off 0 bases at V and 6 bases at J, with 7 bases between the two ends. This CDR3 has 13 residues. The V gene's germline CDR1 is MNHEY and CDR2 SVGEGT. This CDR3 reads CASSYSKADTQYF. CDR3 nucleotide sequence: TGTGCCAGCAGTTACTCGAAAGCGGATACGCAGTATTTT.

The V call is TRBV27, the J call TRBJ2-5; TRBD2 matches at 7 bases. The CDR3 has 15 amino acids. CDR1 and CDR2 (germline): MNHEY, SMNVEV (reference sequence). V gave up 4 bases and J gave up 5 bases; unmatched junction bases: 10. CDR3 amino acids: CASSSGTTIGETQYF. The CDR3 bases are TGTGCCAGCAGTTCCGGGACTACCATAGGGGAGACCCAGTACTTC.

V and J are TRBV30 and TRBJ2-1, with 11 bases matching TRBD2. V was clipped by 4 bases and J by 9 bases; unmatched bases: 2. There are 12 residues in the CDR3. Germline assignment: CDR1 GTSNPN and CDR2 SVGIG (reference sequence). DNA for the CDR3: TGTGCCTGGACTAGCGGGGGGCTTGAGCAGTTCTTC. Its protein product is CAWTSGGLEQFF.

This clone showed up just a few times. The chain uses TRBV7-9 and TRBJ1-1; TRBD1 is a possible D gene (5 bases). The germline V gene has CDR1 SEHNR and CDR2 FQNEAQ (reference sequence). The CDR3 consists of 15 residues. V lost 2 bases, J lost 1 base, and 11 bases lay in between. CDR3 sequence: CASSLQGSPNTEAFF. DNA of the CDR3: TGTGCCAGCAGCTTACAGGGATCCCCGAACACTGAAGCTTTCTTT.

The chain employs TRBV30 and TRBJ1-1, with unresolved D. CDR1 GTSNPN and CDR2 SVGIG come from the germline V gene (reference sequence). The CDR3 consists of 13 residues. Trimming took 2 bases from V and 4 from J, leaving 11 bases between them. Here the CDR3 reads CAWSPTWSTEAFF. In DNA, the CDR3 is TGTGCCTGGAGTCCGACTTGGAGCACTGAAGCTTTCTTT.

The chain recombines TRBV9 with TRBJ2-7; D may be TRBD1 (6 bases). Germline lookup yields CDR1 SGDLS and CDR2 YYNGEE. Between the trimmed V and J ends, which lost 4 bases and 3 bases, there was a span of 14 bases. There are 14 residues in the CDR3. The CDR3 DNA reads TGTGCCAGCAGCCCAGGGGTCTCTTACTACGAGCAGTACTTC. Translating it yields CASSPGVSYYEQYF. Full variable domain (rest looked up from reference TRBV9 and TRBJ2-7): DSGVTQTPKHLITATGQRVTLRCSPRSGDLSVYWYQQSLDQGLQFLIQYYNGEERAKGNILERFSAQQFPDLHSELNLSSLELGDSALYFCASSPGVSYYEQYFGPGTRLTVT.

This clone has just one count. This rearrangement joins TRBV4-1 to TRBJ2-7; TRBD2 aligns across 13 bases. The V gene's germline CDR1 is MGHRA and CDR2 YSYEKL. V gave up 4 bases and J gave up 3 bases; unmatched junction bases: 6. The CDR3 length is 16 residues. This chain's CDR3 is CASSLRLAGGVYEQYF. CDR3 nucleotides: TGCGCCAGCAGCCTCAGACTAGCGGGAGGAGTCTACGAGCAGTACTTC.

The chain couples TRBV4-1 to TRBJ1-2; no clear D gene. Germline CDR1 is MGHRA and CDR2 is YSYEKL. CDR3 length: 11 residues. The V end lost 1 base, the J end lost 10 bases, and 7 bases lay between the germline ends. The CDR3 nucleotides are TGCGCCAGCAGCCAAGTGCAGGACTACACCTTC. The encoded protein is CASSQVQDYTF.

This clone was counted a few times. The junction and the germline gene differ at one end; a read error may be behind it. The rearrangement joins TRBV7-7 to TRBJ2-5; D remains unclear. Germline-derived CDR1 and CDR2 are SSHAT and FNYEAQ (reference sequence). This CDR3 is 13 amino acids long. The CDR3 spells CASSSSFQETQYF. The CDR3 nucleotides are TGTGCTAGCAGCTCGTCCTTCCAAGAGACCCAGTACTTC. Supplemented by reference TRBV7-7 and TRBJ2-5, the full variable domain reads GAGVSQSPRYKVTKRGQDVTLRCDPISSHATLYWYQQALGQGPEFLTYFNYEAQPDKSGLPSDRFSAERPEGSISTLTIQRTEQRDSAMYRCASSSSFQETQYFGPGTRLLVL.

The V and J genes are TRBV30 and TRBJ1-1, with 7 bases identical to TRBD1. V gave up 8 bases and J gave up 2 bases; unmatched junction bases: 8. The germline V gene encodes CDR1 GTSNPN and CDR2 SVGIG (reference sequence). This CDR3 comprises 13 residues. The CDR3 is CAGEGQLNTEAFF. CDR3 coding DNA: TGTGCCGGTGAGGGACAGTTAAACACTGAAGCTTTCTTT.

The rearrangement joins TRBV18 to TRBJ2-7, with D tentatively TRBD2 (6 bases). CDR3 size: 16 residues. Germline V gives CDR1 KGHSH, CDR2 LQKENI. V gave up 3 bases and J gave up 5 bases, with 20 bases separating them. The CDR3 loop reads CASSPLPLRESNEQYF. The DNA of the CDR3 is TGTGCCAGCTCACCCCTGCCCCTTCGGGAGTCTAACGAGCAGTACTTC.

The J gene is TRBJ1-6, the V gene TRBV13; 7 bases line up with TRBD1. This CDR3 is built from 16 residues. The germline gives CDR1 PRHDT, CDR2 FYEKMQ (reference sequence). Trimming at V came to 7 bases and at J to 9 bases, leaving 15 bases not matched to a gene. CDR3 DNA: TGTGCCAGCACCCTGTTAGACAGGGAAAAATTTTCACCCCTCCACTTT. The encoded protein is CASTLLDREKFSPLHF.

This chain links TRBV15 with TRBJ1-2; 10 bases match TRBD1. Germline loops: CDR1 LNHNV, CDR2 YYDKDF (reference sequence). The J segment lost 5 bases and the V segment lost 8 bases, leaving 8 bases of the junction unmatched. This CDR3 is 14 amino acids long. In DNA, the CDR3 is TGTGCCACCGAAGACAGGGGGCGCGAATATGGCTACACCTTC. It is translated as CATEDRGREYGYTF.

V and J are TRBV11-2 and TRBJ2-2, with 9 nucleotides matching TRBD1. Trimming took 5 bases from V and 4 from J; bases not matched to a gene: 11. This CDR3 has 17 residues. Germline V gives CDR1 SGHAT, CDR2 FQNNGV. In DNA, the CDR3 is TGTGCCAGCAGCCCCAGACGTGGGACAGGGTCCACCGGGGAGCTGTTTTTT. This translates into CASSPRRGTGSTGELFF.

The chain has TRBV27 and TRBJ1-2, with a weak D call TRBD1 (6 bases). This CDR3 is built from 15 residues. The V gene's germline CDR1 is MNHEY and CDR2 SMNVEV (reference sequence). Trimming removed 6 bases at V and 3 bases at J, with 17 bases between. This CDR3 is CASRALGQGYYGYTF. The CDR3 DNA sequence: TGTGCCAGCAGAGCCTTAGGGCAGGGGTACTATGGCTACACCTTC.

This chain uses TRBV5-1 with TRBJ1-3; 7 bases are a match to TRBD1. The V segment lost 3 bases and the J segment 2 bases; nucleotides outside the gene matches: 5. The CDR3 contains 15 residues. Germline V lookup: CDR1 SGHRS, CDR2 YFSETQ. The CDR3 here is CASSSTGVTGNTIYF. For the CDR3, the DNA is TGCGCCAGCAGCTCTACAGGGGTGACTGGAAACACCATATATTTT. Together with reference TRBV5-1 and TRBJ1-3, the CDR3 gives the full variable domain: KAGVTQTPRYLIKTRGQQVTLSCSPISGHRSVSWYQQTPGQGLQFLFEYFSETQRNKGNFPGRFSGRQFSNSRSEMNVSTLELGDSALYLCASSSTGVTGNTIYFGEGSWLTVV.

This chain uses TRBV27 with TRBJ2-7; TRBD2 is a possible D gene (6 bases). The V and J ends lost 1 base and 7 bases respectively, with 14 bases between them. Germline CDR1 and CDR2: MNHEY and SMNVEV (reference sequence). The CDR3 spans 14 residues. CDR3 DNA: TGTGCCAGCAGTTTATTATCGGGGGTGGGGGAGCAGTACTTC. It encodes CASSLLSGVGEQYF.

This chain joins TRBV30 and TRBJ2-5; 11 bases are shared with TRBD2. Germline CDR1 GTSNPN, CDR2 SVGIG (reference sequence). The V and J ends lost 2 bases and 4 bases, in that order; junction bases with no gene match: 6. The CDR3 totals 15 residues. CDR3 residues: CAWSPTSGSIETQYF. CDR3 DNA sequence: TGTGCCTGGAGTCCCACTAGCGGGAGTATAGAGACCCAGTACTTC.

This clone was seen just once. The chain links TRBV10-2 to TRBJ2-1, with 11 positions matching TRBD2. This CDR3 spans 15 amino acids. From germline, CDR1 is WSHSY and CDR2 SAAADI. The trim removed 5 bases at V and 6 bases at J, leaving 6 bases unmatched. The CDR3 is CASSLAGGGGNEQFF. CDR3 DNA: TGCGCCAGCAGTTTAGCGGGAGGGGGAGGCAATGAGCAGTTCTTC.

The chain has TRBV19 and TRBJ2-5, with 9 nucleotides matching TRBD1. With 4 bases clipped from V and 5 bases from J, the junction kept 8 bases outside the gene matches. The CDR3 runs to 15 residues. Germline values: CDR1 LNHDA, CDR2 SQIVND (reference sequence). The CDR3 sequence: CASSTGTGYKETQYF. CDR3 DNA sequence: TGTGCCAGTAGTACAGGGACAGGGTATAAGGAGACCCAGTACTTC.

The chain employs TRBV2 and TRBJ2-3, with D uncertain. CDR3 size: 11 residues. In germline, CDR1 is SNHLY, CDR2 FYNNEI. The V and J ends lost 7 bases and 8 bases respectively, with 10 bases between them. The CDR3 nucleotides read TGTGCCAGCACCTCCACGGGTACGCAGTATTTT. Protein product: CASTSTGTQYF.